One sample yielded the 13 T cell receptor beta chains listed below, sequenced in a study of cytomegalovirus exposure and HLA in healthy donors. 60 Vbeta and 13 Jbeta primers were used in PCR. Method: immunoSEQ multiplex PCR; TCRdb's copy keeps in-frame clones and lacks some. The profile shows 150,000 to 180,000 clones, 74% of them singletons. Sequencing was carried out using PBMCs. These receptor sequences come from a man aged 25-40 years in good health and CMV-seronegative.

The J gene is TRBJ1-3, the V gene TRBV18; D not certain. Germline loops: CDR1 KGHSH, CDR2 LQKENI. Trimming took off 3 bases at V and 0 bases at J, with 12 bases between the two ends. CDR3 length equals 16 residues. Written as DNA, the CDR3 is TGTGCCAGCTCACCGGGCGAGGGCCACTCTGGAAACACCATATATTTT. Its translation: CASSPGEGHSGNTIYF.

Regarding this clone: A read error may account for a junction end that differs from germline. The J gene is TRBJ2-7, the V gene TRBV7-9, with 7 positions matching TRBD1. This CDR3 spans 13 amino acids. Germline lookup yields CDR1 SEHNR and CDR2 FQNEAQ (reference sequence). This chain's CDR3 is CSSSAGTDYEQYF. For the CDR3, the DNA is TGTTCCAGCAGCGCCGGGACAGATTACGAGCAGTACTTC.

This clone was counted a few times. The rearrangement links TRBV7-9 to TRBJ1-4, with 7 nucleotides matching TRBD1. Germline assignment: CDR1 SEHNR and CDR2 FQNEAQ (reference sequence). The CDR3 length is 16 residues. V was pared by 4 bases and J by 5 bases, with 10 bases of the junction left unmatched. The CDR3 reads CASSSLSGTENEKLFF. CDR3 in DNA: TGTGCCAGCAGCTCGCTATCCGGGACAGAGAATGAAAAACTGTTTTTT.

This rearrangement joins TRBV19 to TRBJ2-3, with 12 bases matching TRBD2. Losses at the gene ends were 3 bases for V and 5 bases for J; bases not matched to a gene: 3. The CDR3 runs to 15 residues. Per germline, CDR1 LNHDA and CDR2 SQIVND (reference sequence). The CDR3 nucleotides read TGTGCCAGTAGTATCGCTAGCGGGGGGGAAGATACGCAGTATTTT. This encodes CASSIASGGEDTQYF.

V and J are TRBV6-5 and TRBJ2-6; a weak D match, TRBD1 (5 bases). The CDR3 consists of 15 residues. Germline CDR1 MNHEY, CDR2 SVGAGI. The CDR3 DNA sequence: TGTGCGAGTAGACCAGGGATATCTGGGGCCAACGTCCTGACTTTC. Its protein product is CASRPGISGANVLTF.

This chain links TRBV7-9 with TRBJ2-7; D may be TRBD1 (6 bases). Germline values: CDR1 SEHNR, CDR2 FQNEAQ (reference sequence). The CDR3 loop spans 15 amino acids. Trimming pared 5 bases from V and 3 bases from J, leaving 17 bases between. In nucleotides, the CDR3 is TGTGCCAGCAGCACCCCTGGACAGAAAATCTACGAGCAGTACTTC. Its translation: CASSTPGQKIYEQYF.

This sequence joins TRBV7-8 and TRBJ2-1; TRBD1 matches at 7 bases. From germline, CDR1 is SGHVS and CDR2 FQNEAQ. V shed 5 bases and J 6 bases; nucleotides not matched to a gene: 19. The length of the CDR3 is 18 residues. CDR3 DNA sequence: TGTGCCAGCAGCCACACTTGGGACAGAGGTTATTGGGGCAATGAGCAGTTCTTC. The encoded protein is CASSHTWDRGYWGNEQFF.

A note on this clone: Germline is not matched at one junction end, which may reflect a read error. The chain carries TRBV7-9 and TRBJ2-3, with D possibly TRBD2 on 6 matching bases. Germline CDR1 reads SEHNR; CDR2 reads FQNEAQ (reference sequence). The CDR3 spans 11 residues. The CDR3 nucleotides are TGTTCCAGTCCTAGCGCAGATACGCAGTATTTT. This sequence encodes CSSPSADTQYF.

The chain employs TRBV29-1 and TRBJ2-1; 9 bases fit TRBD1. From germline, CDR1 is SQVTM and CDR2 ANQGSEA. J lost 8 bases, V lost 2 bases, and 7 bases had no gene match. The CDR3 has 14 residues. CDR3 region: CSVERDRVSHEQFF. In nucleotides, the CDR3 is TGCAGCGTTGAACGGGACAGGGTCTCGCATGAGCAGTTCTTC.

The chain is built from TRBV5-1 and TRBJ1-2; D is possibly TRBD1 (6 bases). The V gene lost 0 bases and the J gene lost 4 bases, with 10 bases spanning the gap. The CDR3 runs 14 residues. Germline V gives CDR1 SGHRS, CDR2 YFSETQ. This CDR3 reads CASSLGGRAYGYTF. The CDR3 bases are TGCGCCAGCAGCTTGGGGGGGCGAGCCTATGGCTACACCTTC.

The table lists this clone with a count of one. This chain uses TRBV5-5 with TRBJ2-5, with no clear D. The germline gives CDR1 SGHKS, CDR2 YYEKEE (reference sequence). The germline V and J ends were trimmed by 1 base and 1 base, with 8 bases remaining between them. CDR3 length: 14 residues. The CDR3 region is CASSLSGSQETQYF. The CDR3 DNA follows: TGTGCCAGCAGCTTGAGTGGCAGCCAAGAGACCCAGTACTTC.

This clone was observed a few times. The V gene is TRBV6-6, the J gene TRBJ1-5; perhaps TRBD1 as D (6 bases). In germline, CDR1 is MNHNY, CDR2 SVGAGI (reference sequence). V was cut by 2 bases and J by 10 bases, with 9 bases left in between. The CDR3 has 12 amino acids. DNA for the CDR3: TGTGCCAGCAGTTACCCAGGGGAACCCCAGCATTTT. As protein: CASSYPGEPQHF.

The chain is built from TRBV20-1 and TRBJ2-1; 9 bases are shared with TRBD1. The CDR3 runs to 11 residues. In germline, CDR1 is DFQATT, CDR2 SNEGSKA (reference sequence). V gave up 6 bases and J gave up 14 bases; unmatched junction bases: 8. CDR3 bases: TGCAGTGCCCAACGTACAGGGGGCGAGTTCTTC. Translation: CSAQRTGGEFF.